This TCR beta chain was observed in a study of technical replicates of blood from a handful of donors. Sequencing was performed with immunoSEQ multiplex PCR; in TCRdb, only in-frame clones are kept and a portion is missing. This table has 50,000 to 65,000 clones, 80% to 95% appearing once. The ends were cut back, 0 bases at V and 11 bases at J, with 14 bases in the middle. The length of the CDR3 is 13 residues. The germline V gene has CDR1 SGHNT and CDR2 YYREEE (reference sequence). The clonotype originates from a human donor in good health. Some clones in this sample may be carry-over from other donors' samples. Source material: PBMCs. The chain is built from TRBV5-4 and TRBJ1-1; perhaps TRBD1 as D (5 bases). CDR3 in DNA: TGTGCCAGCAGCTTGGTAGGGGCGCGGAACGCTTTCTTT. Encoded protein: CASSLVGARNAFF.